Given below is one TCR beta chain in context. Its antigen is as yet unknown. Germline V gives CDR1 LNHNV, CDR2 YYDKDF (reference sequence). CDR3 length: 17 amino acids. V gave up 0 bases and J gave up 2 bases; unmatched junction bases: 10. The sample is drawn from a study of cytomegalovirus exposure and HLA in healthy donors. Study-wide points: TCR beta chains associated with HLA were, in a later analysis, more clonally expanded than equally common others. Within an earlier analysis, most TCR beta V segments proved productive either about 90% or about 30% of the time. Researchers counted over 150 TCR beta chains as cytomegalovirus-associated. Immune exposure was documented only through CMV serostatus.

Amplification used 60 Vbeta primers and 13 Jbeta primers. The data were produced by immunoSEQ multiplex PCR, yet TCRdb's version contains in-frame clones alone and is incomplete. The sample yields over 90,000 clones, about 60% seen once. This chain uses TRBV15 with TRBJ2-7; TRBD1 matches 7 bases. The sequenced sample was PBMCs. This sequence originates from a human donor in good health. The CDR3 DNA reads TGTGCCACCAGCAGAGAAGGACAGGTGAATACGGCCTACGAGCAGTACTTC. Translation: CATSREGQVNTAYEQYF.